This entry features one TCR beta chain sequence. The length of the CDR3 is 18 residues. Trimming shortened V by 0 bases and J by 1 base, and 19 bases separated the two germline ends. Germline CDR1 SGHDT, CDR2 YYEEEE. Repertoires were generated with immunoSEQ multiplex PCR, while TCRdb's copy carries only in-frame clones and drops some. The sample includes about 46,000 clones, approximately 90% of them seen just once. The data belong to a study of T cell changes during pregnancy in multiple sclerosis. The sequencing used CD4+ T cells from peripheral blood mononuclear cells, collected after pregnancy. The source of this sequence is a female donor with multiple sclerosis, enrolled in a pregnancy study. The chain has TRBV5-6 and TRBJ1-1, with D possibly being TRBD1 (5 bases). The CDR3 region has the DNA TGTGCCAGCAGCTTGGCCGGGGGAGGTCACGGGGGGAACACTGAAGCTTTCTTT. Translation gives CASSLAGGGHGGNTEAFF. Full variable domain (remainder filled in from reference TRBV5-6 and TRBJ1-1): DAGVTQSPTHLIKTRGQQVTLRCSPKSGHDTVSWYQQALGQGPQFIFQYYEEEERQRGNFPDRFSGHQFPNYSSELNVNALLLGDSALYLCASSLAGGGHGGNTEAFFGQGTRLTVV.